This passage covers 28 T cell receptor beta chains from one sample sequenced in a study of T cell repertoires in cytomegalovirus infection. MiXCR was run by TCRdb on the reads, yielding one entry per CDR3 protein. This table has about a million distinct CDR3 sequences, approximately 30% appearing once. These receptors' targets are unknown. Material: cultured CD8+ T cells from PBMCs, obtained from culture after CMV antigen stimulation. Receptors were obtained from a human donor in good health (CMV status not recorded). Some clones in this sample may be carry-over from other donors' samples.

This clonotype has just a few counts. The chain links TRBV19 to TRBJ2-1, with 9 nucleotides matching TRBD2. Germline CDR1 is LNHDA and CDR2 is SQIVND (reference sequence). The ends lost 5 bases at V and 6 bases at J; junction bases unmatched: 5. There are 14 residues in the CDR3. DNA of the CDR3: TGTGCCAGTAGTTTCTCAGCGGGGGGCAATGAGCAGTTCTTC. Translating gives CASSFSAGGNEQFF.

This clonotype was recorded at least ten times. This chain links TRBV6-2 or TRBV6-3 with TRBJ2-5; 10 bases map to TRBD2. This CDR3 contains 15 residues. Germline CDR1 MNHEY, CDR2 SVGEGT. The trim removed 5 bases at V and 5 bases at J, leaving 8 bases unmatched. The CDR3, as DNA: TGTGCCAGCAGTACGAGCGGGGGGGCATGGGAGACCCAGTACTTC. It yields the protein CASSTSGGAWETQYF.

CDR3 in amino acids: CASSVAYSGNTIYF. CDR3 bases: TGTGCCAGCAGCGTAGCTTACTCTGGAAACACCATATATTTT. This chain uses TRBV9 with TRBJ1-3; no clear D. In germline, CDR1 is SGDLS, CDR2 YYNGEE. The CDR3 sequence is 14 residues long. Trimming pared 0 bases from V and 0 bases from J, leaving 4 bases between. Combining the CDR3 with reference TRBV9 and TRBJ1-3 gives the whole variable domain DSGVTQTPKHLITATGQRVTLRCSPRSGDLSVYWYQQSLDQGLQFLIQYYNGEERAKGNILERFSAQQFPDLHSELNLSSLELGDSALYFCASSVAYSGNTIYFGEGSWLTVV.

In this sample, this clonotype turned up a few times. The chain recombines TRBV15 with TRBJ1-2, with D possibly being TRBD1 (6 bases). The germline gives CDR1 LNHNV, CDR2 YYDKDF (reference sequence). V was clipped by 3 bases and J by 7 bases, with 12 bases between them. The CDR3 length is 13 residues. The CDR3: CATSSATGVGYTF. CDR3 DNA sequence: TGTGCCACCAGCAGCGCGACAGGAGTTGGCTACACCTTC.

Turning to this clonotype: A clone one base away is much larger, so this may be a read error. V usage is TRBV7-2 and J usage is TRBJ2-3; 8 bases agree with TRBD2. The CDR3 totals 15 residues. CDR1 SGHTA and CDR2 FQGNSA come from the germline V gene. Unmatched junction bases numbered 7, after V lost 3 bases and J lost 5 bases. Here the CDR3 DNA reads TGTGCCAGCAGCTTCGTCGGGGGGGGCAAAGATACGCAGTATTTT. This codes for CASSFVGGGKDTQYF.

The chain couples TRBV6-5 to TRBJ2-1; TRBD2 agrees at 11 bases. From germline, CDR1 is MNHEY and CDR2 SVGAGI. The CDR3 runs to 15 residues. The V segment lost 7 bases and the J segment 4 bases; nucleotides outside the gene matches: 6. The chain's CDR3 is CASTNLAGGYNEQFF. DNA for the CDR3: TGTGCCAGCACAAACTTAGCGGGGGGGTACAATGAGCAGTTCTTC.

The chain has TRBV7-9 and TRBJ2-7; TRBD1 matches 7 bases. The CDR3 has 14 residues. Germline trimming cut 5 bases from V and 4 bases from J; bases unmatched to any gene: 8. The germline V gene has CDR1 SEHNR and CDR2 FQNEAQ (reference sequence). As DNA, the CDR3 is TGTGCCAGCAGCACAGGGGCCAGAACATACGAGCAGTACTTC. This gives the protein CASSTGARTYEQYF. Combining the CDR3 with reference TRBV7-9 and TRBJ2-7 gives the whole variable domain DTGVSQNPRHKITKRGQNVTFRCDPISEHNRLYWYRQTLGQGPEFLTYFQNEAQLEKSRLLSDRFSAERPKGSFSTLEIQRTEQGDSAMYLCASSTGARTYEQYFGPGTRLTVT.

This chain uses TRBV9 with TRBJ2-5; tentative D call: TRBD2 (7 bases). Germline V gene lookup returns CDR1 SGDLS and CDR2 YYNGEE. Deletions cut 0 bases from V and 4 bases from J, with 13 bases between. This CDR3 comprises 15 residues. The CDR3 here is CASSVGGGGRETQYF. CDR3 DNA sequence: TGTGCCAGCAGCGTAGGAGGGGGGGGTCGAGAGACCCAGTACTTC.

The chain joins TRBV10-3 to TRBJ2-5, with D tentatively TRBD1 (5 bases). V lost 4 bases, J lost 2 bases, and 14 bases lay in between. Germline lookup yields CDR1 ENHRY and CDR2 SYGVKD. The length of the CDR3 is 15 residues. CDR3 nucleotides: TGTGCCATCAGTGGGAAACAGGTTGATCAAGAGACCCAGTACTTC. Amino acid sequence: CAISGKQVDQETQYF.

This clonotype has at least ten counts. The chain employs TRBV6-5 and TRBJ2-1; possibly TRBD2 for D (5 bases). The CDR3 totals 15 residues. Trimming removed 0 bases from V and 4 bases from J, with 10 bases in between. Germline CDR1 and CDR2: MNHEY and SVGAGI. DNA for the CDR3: TGTGCCAGCAGTTACTCGGCGGGTGGGTACAATGAGCAGTTCTTC. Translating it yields CASSYSAGGYNEQFF.

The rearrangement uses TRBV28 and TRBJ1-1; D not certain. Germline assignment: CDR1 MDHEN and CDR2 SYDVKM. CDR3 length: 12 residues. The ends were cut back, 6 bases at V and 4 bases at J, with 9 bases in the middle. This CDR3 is CASSPPLTEAFF. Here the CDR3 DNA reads TGTGCCAGCAGCCCTCCCCTCACTGAAGCTTTCTTT.

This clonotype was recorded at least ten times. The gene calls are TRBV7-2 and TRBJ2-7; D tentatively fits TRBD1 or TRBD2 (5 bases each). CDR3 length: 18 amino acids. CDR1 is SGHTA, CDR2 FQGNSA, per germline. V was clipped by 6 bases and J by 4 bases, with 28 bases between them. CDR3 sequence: CASSFTLSGTQKKYEQYV. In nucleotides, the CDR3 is TGTGCCAGCAGTTTTACCCTCTCCGGGACCCAAAAAAAGTACGAGCAGTACGTC.

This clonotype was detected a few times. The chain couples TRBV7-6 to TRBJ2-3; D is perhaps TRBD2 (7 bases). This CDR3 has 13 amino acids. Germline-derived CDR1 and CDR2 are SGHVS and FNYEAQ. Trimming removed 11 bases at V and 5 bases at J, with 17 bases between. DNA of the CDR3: TGTGCCTCAGCTTGGGGGGGCGTAGATACGCAGTATTTT. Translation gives CASAWGGVDTQYF.

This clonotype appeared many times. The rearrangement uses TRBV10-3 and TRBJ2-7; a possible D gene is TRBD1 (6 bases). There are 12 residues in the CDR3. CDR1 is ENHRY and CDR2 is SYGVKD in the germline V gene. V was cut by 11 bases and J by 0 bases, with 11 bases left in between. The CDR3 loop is CASGDTSYEQYF. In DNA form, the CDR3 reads TGTGCCTCAGGGGACACCTCCTACGAGCAGTACTTC.

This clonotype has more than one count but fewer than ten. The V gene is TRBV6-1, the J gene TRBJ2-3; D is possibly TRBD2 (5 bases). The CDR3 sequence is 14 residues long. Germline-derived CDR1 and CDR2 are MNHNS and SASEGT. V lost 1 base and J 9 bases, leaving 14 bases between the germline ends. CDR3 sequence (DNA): TGTGCCAGCAGTGAAGAAAGCCGTCCGGGGACGCAGTATTTT. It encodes CASSEESRPGTQYF.

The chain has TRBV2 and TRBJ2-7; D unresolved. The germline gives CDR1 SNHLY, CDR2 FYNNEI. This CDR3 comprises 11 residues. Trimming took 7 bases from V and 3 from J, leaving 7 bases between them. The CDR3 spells CASKGHYEQYF. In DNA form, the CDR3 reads TGTGCCAGCAAAGGGCACTACGAGCAGTACTTC.

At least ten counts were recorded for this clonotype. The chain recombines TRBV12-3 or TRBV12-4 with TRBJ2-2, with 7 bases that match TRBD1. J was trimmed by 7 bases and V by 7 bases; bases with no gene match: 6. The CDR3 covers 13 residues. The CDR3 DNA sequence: TGTGCCAGCACCGTTCAGGGGGACGGGGAGCTGTTTTTT. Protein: CASTVQGDGELFF.

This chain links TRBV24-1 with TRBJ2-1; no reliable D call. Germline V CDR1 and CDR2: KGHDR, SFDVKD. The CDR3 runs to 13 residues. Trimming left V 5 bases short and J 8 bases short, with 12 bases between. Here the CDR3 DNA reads TGTGCCACCAGTGGCCCCCTGTGGTATGAGCAGTTCTTC. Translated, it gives CATSGPLWYEQFF.

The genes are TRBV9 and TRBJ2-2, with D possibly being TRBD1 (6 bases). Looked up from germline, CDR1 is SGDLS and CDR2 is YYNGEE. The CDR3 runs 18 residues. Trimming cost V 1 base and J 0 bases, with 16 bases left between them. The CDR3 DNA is TGTGCCAGCAGCGTACCCCTCTCTGGACAGACGAACACCGGGGAGCTGTTTTTT. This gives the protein CASSVPLSGQTNTGELFF.

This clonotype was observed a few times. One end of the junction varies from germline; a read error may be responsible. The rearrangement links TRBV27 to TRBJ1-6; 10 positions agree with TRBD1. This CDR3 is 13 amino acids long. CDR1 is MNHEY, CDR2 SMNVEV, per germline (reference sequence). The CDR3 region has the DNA TGTGCTAGCACCCGGACAGGGGGGTCACCCCTCCACTTT. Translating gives CASTRTGGSPLHF.

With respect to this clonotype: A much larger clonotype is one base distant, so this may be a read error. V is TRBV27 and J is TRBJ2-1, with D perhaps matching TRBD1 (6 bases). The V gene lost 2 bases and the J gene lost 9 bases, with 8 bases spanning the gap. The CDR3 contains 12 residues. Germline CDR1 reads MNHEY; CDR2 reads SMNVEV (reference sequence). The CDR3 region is CASSLRGTEQFF. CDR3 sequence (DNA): TGTGCCAGCAGTTTAAGGGGGACTGAGCAGTTCTTC.

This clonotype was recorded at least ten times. The CDR3 DNA follows: TGTGCCAGCAGCTTAGGGACAGGCCTTAGCTCCTACAATGAGCAGTTCTTC. Protein: CASSLGTGLSSYNEQFF. The rearrangement uses TRBV11-2 and TRBJ2-1; 7 bases line up with TRBD1. The CDR3 extends over 17 amino acids. From germline, CDR1 is SGHAT and CDR2 FQNNGV. Trimming cost V 1 base and J 0 bases; bases outside gene matches: 6.

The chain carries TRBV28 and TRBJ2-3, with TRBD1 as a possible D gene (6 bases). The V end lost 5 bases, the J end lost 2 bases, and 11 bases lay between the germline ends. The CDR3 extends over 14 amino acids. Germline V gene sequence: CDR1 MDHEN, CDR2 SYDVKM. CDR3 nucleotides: TGTGCCAGCAGTCTCCGGACAGTCACAGATACGCAGTATTTT. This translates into CASSLRTVTDTQYF.

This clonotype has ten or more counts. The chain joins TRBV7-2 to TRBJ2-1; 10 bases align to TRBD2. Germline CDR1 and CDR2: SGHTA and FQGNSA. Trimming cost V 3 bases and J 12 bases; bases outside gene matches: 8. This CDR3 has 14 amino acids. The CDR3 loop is CASSLRSGGIGQFF. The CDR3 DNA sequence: TGTGCCAGCAGCTTGCGTAGCGGGGGGATCGGGCAGTTCTTC.

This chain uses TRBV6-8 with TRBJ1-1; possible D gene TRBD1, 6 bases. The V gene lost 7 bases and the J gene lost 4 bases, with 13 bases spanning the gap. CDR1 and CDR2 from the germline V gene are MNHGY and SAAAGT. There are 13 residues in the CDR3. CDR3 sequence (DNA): TGTGCCAGCACCTGGGGGGCTGGCACTGAAGCTTTCTTT. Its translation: CASTWGAGTEAFF.

The CDR3 DNA follows: TGTGCCAGTAACGGACAGCCAAACAAGGTGCAGTTCTTC. Its translation is CASNGQPNKVQFF. The V and J genes are TRBV19 and TRBJ2-1; perhaps TRBD1 as D (6 bases). Trimming removed 7 bases at V and 12 bases at J, with 19 bases between. The germline CDR1 and CDR2 sequences are LNHDA and SQIVND (reference sequence). CDR3 size: 13 residues. The entire variable domain, with the rest obtained from reference TRBV19 and TRBJ2-1, is as follows: DGGITQSPKYLFRKEGQNVTLSCEQNLNHDAMYWYRQDPGQGLRLIYYSQIVNDFQKGDIAEGYSVSREKKESFPLTVTSAQKNPTAFYLCASNGQPNKVQFFGPGTRLTVL.

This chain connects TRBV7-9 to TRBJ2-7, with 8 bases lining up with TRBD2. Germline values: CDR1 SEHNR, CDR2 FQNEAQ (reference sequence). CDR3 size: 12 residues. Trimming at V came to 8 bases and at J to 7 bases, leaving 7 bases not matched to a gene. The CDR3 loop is CASLLPGGEQYF. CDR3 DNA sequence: TGTGCCAGCCTTCTTCCGGGGGGGGAGCAGTACTTC.

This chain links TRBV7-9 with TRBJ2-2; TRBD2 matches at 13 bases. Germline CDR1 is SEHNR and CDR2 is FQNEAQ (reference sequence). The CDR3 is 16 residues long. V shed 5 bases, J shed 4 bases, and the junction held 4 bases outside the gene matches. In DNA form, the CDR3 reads TGTGCCAGCAGCGCCGGGACTAGCGGGGTCACCGGGGAGCTGTTTTTT. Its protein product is CASSAGTSGVTGELFF.